One and the same sample provided the 19 T cell receptor beta chains below, sequenced in a study of persistence of HIV-infected CD4 T cells. Their antigen targets remain unknown. The immunoSEQ assay was version 4, run in survey mode. Method: immunoSEQ multiplex PCR; TCRdb's copy keeps in-frame clones and lacks some. The sample includes over 40,000 clones, roughly 74% seen only once; the top ten take around 14%. Cells were stimulated with overlapping HIV-1 Gag 15-mer peptides. Sorted nonresponding memory CD4+ T cells were CD40L-negative, CD69-negative, CD45RO-high. Sequenced here: CD4+ T cells sorted from PBMCs after approximately 19-hour stimulation, sampled from a patient who received antiretroviral therapy. The receptors originated from an adult man with HIV who was CMV-seropositive.

This clone is a singleton in its sample. The V gene is TRBV15, the J gene TRBJ2-7; either TRBD1 or TRBD2 may supply D (5 bases each). Germline V gene data show CDR1 as LNHNV and CDR2 as YYDKDF (reference sequence). This CDR3 spans 17 amino acids. V lost 0 bases to trimming and J lost 3 bases, with 18 bases between them. CDR3 DNA: TGTGCCACCAGCAGAGATCGGGACCCGGGCGGTATCTACGAGCAGTACTTC. Its protein product is CATSRDRDPGGIYEQYF.

V and J are TRBV19 and TRBJ1-1; perhaps TRBD1 as D (6 bases). In germline, CDR1 is LNHDA, CDR2 SQIVND (reference sequence). The CDR3 sequence is 17 residues long. V was cut by 5 bases and J by 0 bases, with 19 bases left in between. This CDR3 is CASSGDRRGNVNTEAFF. In nucleotides, the CDR3 is TGTGCCAGTAGTGGCGACAGGCGAGGGAACGTGAACACTGAAGCTTTCTTT.

CDR3 in amino acids: CASSAGYGYTF. The CDR3 DNA is TGTGCCAGCAGTGCAGGATATGGCTACACCTTC. J is TRBJ1-2 and V is TRBV12-3 or TRBV12-4; no reliable D call. Trimming shortened V by 5 bases and J by 5 bases, and 6 bases separated the two germline ends. This CDR3 region has 11 residues.

This chain connects TRBV7-8 to TRBJ2-7; D gene ambiguous. The V end was cut by 2 bases, the J end by 4 bases, with 6 bases between. The length of the CDR3 is 12 residues. Germline V gives CDR1 SGHVS, CDR2 FQNEAQ. DNA of the CDR3: TGTGCCAGCAGCTTAAGGGATTACGAGCAGTACTTC. Translated: CASSLRDYEQYF.

This clone was recorded once. The chain uses TRBV4-2 and TRBJ1-5, with a possible D match to TRBD1 (5 bases). Trimming left V 3 bases short and J 2 bases short, with 17 bases between. The CDR3 covers 17 residues. CDR1 LGHNA and CDR2 YNFKEQ come from the germline V gene. The CDR3 here is CASSQVTGGLGNQPQHF. The CDR3, as DNA: TGTGCCAGCAGCCAGGTCACGGGGGGACTAGGCAATCAGCCCCAGCATTTT.

This clone has a handful of counts. The chain links TRBV7-6 to TRBJ1-2; weak D call: TRBD1 (5 bases). Trimming removed 3 bases from V and 4 bases from J, with 15 bases in between. The CDR3 length is 15 residues. Germline V lookup: CDR1 SGHVS, CDR2 FNYEAQ. The CDR3 region is CASSLGPAGFYGYTF. The CDR3 DNA reads TGTGCCAGCAGCTTGGGACCGGCAGGGTTCTATGGCTACACCTTC.

In its sample, this clone was seen once. This chain's CDR3 is CASSLGTVYGYTF. The CDR3 coding sequence is TGTGCCAGCAGCTTAGGGACGGTCTATGGCTACACCTTC. V usage is TRBV7-9 and J usage is TRBJ1-2, with D uncertain. CDR3 size: 13 residues. V was shortened by 1 base and J by 4 bases, with 7 bases between the two germline ends. Germline values: CDR1 SEHNR, CDR2 FQNEAQ (reference sequence).

In this sample, this clone turned up once. J is TRBJ2-7 and V is TRBV7-9, with D tentatively TRBD1 (5 bases). V lost 5 bases, J lost 4 bases, and 9 bases lay in between. In germline, CDR1 is SEHNR, CDR2 FQNEAQ (reference sequence). CDR3 length: 12 amino acids. The CDR3 protein is CASSRGQYEQYF. As DNA, the CDR3 is TGTGCCAGCAGCCGTGGACAATACGAGCAGTACTTC.

J is TRBJ1-1 and V is TRBV9, with a weak D call TRBD1 (6 bases). The CDR3 has 13 residues. V shed 7 bases and J shed 4 bases, with 14 bases lying between them. Looked up from germline, CDR1 is SGDLS and CDR2 is YYNGEE. CDR3 DNA sequence: TGTGCCAGCTCGAGGGGGGTGGGCACTGAAGCTTTCTTT. The encoded protein is CASSRGVGTEAFF. Based on the CDR3 plus reference TRBV9 and TRBJ1-1, the full variable domain is DSGVTQTPKHLITATGQRVTLRCSPRSGDLSVYWYQQSLDQGLQFLIQYYNGEERAKGNILERFSAQQFPDLHSELNLSSLELGDSALYFCASSRGVGTEAFFGQGTRLTVV.

The chain links TRBV7-9 to TRBJ1-1; unclear D gene. Germline loops: CDR1 SEHNR, CDR2 FQNEAQ (reference sequence). This CDR3 comprises 14 residues. Trimming shortened V by 3 bases and J by 1 base, and 9 bases separated the two germline ends. CDR3 nucleotide sequence: TGTGCCAGCAGCTTTTCGGCGGCGAACACTGAAGCTTTCTTT. It specifies CASSFSAANTEAFF.

The rearrangement links TRBV6-1 to TRBJ2-1; 10 positions agree with TRBD2. Losses at the gene ends were 2 bases for V and 4 bases for J; bases not matched to a gene: 5. Germline loops: CDR1 MNHNS, CDR2 SASEGT. The CDR3 covers 16 residues. As DNA, the CDR3 is TGTGCCAGCAGTGAACCCGGTAGCGGGAGGTACAATGAGCAGTTCTTC. Its protein is CASSEPGSGRYNEQFF.

Worth noting for this clone: The junction differs from germline at one of its ends, possibly a read error. The chain couples TRBV29-1 to TRBJ1-1; the D gene is possibly TRBD1 (6 bases). This CDR3 spans 12 amino acids. In germline, CDR1 is SQVTM, CDR2 ANQGSEA. The CDR3 reads CSVGTGNAEAFF. CDR3 coding DNA: TGCAGCGTTGGTACAGGGAACGCTGAAGCTTTCTTT.

The chain employs TRBV13 and TRBJ1-3; TRBD1 matches 7 bases. Per the germline V gene, CDR1 is PRHDT and CDR2 is FYEKMQ (reference sequence). The CDR3 has 15 amino acids. Trimming removed 5 bases from V and 4 bases from J; junction bases left unmatched: 8. The DNA of the CDR3 is TGTGCCAGCAGCCTAAACAGGGGAGCAGGAAACACCATATATTTT. It specifies CASSLNRGAGNTIYF.

This chain links TRBV5-3 with TRBJ1-4; D remains unclear. TRBV5-3 is annotated as an ORF whose role is uncertain. The germline V and J ends were trimmed by 4 bases and 7 bases, with 17 bases remaining between them. CDR3 length equals 15 residues. CDR3 bases: TGTGCCAGAAGCCTGCGGGCAGAGTTCCGTGAAAAACTGTTTTTT. Translated: CARSLRAEFREKLFF.

This rearrangement joins TRBV4-1 to TRBJ2-3, with 9 positions matching TRBD1. The J segment lost 4 bases and the V segment lost 3 bases, leaving 11 bases of the junction unmatched. CDR1 and CDR2 from the germline V gene are MGHRA and YSYEKL. The CDR3 is 17 residues long. CDR3 protein: CASSHKSGTGYSDTQYF. DNA for the CDR3: TGCGCCAGCAGCCATAAGTCCGGGACAGGGTACTCAGATACGCAGTATTTT.

This clone was detected a few times. This rearrangement joins TRBV24-1 to TRBJ2-6; no clear D. The CDR3 runs to 15 residues. Looked up from germline, CDR1 is KGHDR and CDR2 is SFDVKD. Trimming pared 4 bases from V and 5 bases from J, leaving 11 bases between. The CDR3 sequence: CATSEPSSWANVLTF. The DNA of the CDR3 is TGTGCCACCAGTGAACCCTCAAGTTGGGCCAACGTCCTGACTTTC.

CDR3 sequence reads: CSAGTGTYEQYF. The DNA of the CDR3 is TGCAGCGCCGGGACAGGGACCTACGAGCAGTACTTC. The chain carries TRBV29-1 and TRBJ2-7; 9 bases line up with TRBD1. With V trimmed by 7 bases and J by 2 bases, 3 bases remained unmatched. Germline V gene lookup returns CDR1 SQVTM and CDR2 ANQGSEA. This CDR3 is built from 12 residues.

V gene TRBV5-1 combines with J gene TRBJ1-4; D is possibly TRBD1 (6 bases). Germline V gene data show CDR1 as SGHRS and CDR2 as YFSETQ. The CDR3 is 19 amino acids. V was cut by 4 bases and J by 4 bases, with 26 bases left in between. DNA for the CDR3: TGCGCCAGCAGCCCCGGGGGGGCGGCATCCCCTGTGGGTAATGAAAAACTGTTTTTT. Translation gives CASSPGGAASPVGNEKLFF.

The rearrangement uses TRBV7-3 and TRBJ1-1; D gene ambiguous. The germline V and J ends were trimmed by 8 bases and 1 base, with 11 bases remaining between them. The germline CDR1 and CDR2 sequences are SGHTA and FQGTGA. The CDR3 covers 13 residues. The DNA for the CDR3 is TGTGCCAGCCTCCTTCAGGCGAACACTGAAGCTTTCTTT. Encoded protein: CASLLQANTEAFF.